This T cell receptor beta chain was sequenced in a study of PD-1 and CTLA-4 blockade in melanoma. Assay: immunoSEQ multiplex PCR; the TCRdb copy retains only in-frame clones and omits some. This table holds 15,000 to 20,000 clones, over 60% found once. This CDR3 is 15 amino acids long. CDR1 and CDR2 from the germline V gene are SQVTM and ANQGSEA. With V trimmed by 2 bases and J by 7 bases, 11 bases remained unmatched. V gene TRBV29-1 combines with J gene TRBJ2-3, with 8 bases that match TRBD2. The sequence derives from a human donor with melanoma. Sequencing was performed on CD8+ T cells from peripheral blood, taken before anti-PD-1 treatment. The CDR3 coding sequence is TGCAGCGTTGAACTAAAACTAGCGGAGGACTATACGCAGTATTTT. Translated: CSVELKLAEDYTQYF.